This TCR beta chain was obtained from a study of neurological immune-mediated disorders. Germline values: CDR1 SQVTM, CDR2 ANQGSEA. The CDR3 runs to 12 residues. After removal of 4 bases from V and 8 bases from J, the junction contained 4 bases not matched to a gene. Study conclusions and caveats: There were no CDR3 amino acid sequences shared by expanded clones across subjects, a result suggesting private repertoires in all groups.

The method for making cDNA was 5'RACE, and it used 10-nucleotide random UMIs. Each CDR3 protein gets one entry after TCRdb re-called the 5' RACE reads with MiXCR. The sample lists approximately 74,000 distinct CDR3 sequences; approximately 9.4% were seen once. This clonotype was counted many times. Its antigen remains unidentified. Input material: PBMCs. This clonotype was sampled from a man aged 50-59 years in good health. V gene TRBV29-1 combines with J gene TRBJ2-2; TRBD1 matches 7 bases. The CDR3 reads CSVGQGQGELFF. The CDR3 DNA is TGCAGCGTTGGACAGGGTCAAGGGGAGCTGTTTTTT.